A selection of T cell receptor beta chains follows, all from one sample in a study of T cells after yellow fever vaccination. TCRdb redid the calling of the 5' RACE reads with MiXCR, one entry per CDR3 protein. The sample has approximately 580,000 distinct CDR3 sequences; about 17% are singletons. This specimen consisted of PBMCs, obtained less than 6 days after the first yellow fever vaccination. Receptor source: a man between 18 and 29 years old who received the YFV17D yellow fever vaccine. Each CDR3 is given with its conserved first and last residue. The D gene is left open where the match is weak. Rows give clone size only sometimes, using once, few, many, or a class for an expanded clone.

clone_size	v_call	d_call	j_call	cdr3_aa	cdr3_nt
few	TRBV7-9	NA	TRBJ2-2	CASNRHTGELFF	TGTGCCAGCAACCGTCACACCGGGGAGCTGTTTTTT
NA	TRBV5-1	NA	TRBJ1-1	CASGVQGTEAFF	TGCGCCAGCGGGGTTCAGGGCACTGAAGCTTTCTTT
few	TRBV2	NA	TRBJ2-4	CASSGGGQAGENIQYF	TGTGCCAGCAGTGGGGGAGGACAGGCGGGGGAAAACATTCAGTACTTC
NA	TRBV20-1	NA	TRBJ1-1	CSGRKAGTEAFF	TGCAGTGGAAGGAAGGCCGGGACTGAAGCTTTCTTT
many	TRBV29-1	NA	TRBJ1-1	CSVGSGGVEAFF	TGCAGCGTTGGATCCGGGGGCGTGGAAGCTTTCTTT
NA	TRBV6-2/TRBV6-3	NA	TRBJ1-6	CASSYVGGSSYNSPLHF	TGTGCCAGCAGTTACGTTGGAGGCAGCTCCTATAATTCACCCCTCCACTTT
NA	TRBV5-6	NA	TRBJ1-1	CASSLFSTEAFF	TGTGCCAGCAGCTTGTTTAGCACTGAAGCTTTCTTT
NA	TRBV6-1	NA	TRBJ2-1	CASSIGSSYNEQFF	TGTGCCAGCAGTATTGGGAGCTCCTACAATGAGCAGTTCTTC
NA	TRBV19	NA	TRBJ2-1	CASMEAAYNEQFF	TGTGCCAGTATGGAGGCCGCGTACAATGAGCAGTTCTTC
few	TRBV7-9	NA	TRBJ1-3	CASSLARWTGNTIYF	TGTGCCAGCAGCTTAGCGCGGTGGACTGGAAACACCATATATTTT
few	TRBV29-1	TRBD2	TRBJ2-1	CSVGGGLAGASSYNEQFF	TGCAGCGTTGGGGGGGGACTAGCGGGGGCGAGCTCCTACAATGAGCAGTTCTTC
NA	TRBV20-1	TRBD2	TRBJ2-5	CSARSGGNPQETQYF	TGCAGTGCCAGAAGCGGGGGGAACCCTCAAGAGACCCAGTACTTC
NA	TRBV7-2	NA	TRBJ2-4	CASSSPGLAKNIQYF	TGTGCCAGCAGCTCTCCCGGGCTAGCCAAAAACATTCAGTACTTC
NA	TRBV18	TRBD2	TRBJ2-3	CASSPYSGGADTQYF	TGTGCCAGCTCACCGTATAGCGGGGGGGCAGATACGCAGTATTTT
NA	TRBV7-9	NA	TRBJ1-1	CASSSRGGPGTEAFF	TGTGCCAGCAGCTCCCGGGGAGGTCCGGGAACTGAAGCTTTCTTT
NA	TRBV15	TRBD2	TRBJ2-1	CATSRDYDGGANEQFF	TGTGCCACCAGCAGAGATTATGACGGGGGGGCCAATGAGCAGTTCTTC
many	TRBV20-1	NA	TRBJ1-2	CSARVRDGGYGYTF	TGCAGTGCTAGAGTTAGGGACGGGGGATATGGCTACACCTTC
few	TRBV10-3	NA	TRBJ2-5	CAISADSQETQYF	TGTGCCATCAGCGCGGACAGCCAAGAGACCCAGTACTTC
few	TRBV20-1	TRBD2	TRBJ2-1	CSPFGAGGSYNEQFF	TGCAGCCCCTTTGGCGCGGGGGGATCCTACAATGAGCAGTTCTTC
NA	TRBV20-1	TRBD2	TRBJ2-7	CSARDRRGGSYEQYF	TGCAGTGCTAGAGACCGGCGGGGGGGCTCCTACGAGCAGTACTTC
few	TRBV18	NA	TRBJ2-3	CASSPRLRQGLTDTQYF	TGTGCCAGCTCACCCCGCCTTCGTCAGGGGTTAACAGATACGCAGTATTTT
NA	TRBV20-1	NA	TRBJ1-5	CSAQMELKPQHF	TGCAGTGCTCAAATGGAGTTGAAGCCCCAGCATTTT
few	TRBV6-2/TRBV6-3	NA	TRBJ1-4	CASTRSDEKLFF	TGTGCCAGCACCCGCTCAGATGAAAAACTGTTTTTT
once	TRBV4-3	NA	TRBJ2-5	CASSREGSEETQYF	TGCGCCAGCAGCCGAGAGGGGTCCGAAGAGACCCAGTACTTC
NA	TRBV20-1	NA	TRBJ2-1	CSARGWGGYNEQFF	TGCAGTGCTAGAGGCTGGGGCGGGTACAATGAGCAGTTCTTC
NA	TRBV5-1	TRBD1	TRBJ1-1	CASSSPGQIAFF	TGCGCCAGCAGCTCCCCGGGACAGATTGCTTTCTTT
NA	TRBV10-3	NA	TRBJ1-1	CAIAGSLNTEAFF	TGTGCCATCGCAGGCAGTTTGAACACTGAAGCTTTCTTT
NA	TRBV12-3/TRBV12-4	NA	TRBJ1-6	CASSLALGSPLHF	TGTGCCAGCAGTTTAGCGCTCGGTTCACCCCTCCACTTT
few	TRBV4-1	NA	TRBJ2-1	CASSQANLVGSSYNEQFF	TGCGCCAGCAGCCAAGCCAATCTGGTCGGGAGCTCCTACAATGAGCAGTTCTTC